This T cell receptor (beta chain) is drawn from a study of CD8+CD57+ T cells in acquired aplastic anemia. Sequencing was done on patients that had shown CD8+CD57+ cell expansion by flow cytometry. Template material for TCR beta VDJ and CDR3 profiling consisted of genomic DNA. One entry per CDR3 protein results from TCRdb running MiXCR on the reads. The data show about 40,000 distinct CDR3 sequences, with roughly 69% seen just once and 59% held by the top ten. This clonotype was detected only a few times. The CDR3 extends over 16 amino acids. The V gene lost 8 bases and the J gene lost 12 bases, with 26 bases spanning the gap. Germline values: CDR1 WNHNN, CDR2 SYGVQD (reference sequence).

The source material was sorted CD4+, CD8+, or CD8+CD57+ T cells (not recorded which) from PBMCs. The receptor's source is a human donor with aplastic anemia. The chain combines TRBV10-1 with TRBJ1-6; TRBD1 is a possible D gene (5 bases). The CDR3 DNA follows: TGCGCCAGCGGTCCGATGGGGCAGCATATCAGGTTACCCCTCCACTTT. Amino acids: CASGPMGQHIRLPLHF.